What follows describes a single T cell receptor (beta chain). Its specificity is unknown. Presence of unique molecular identifiers characterized the TCR beta cDNA libraries. T cells numbering roughly 1 to 10 million yielded 450,000 to 500,000 cDNA molecules. TCRdb re-called the PCR reads with MiXCR, one entry per CDR3 protein. The table has 600,000 to 750,000 distinct CDR3 sequences, approximately 60% seen once; the top ten hold roughly 12%. These data are taken from a study of post-analysis software for immune sequencing data. CDR1 is DFQATT and CDR2 is SNEGSKA in the germline V gene (reference sequence). The CDR3 sequence is 14 residues long. Trimming pared 3 bases from V and 1 base from J, leaving 11 bases between. General study points: With TRBV5-6, TRBV5-1 and TRBV20-1 included, about five TRBV segments were more frequent in patients than in controls. Normalized Chao1 diversity in multiple sclerosis patients fell significantly below that of controls. Samples from a shared batch, those prepared together, strongly co-clustered by F measure.

The V and J genes are TRBV20-1 and TRBJ2-3, with D tentatively TRBD2 (6 bases). Material: blood. This TCR was recovered from a girl aged 2 to 9 with multiple sclerosis. This CDR3 reads CSASGSGGTDTQYF. CDR3 in DNA: TGCAGTGCTAGCGGGAGTGGGGGCACAGATACGCAGTATTTT.